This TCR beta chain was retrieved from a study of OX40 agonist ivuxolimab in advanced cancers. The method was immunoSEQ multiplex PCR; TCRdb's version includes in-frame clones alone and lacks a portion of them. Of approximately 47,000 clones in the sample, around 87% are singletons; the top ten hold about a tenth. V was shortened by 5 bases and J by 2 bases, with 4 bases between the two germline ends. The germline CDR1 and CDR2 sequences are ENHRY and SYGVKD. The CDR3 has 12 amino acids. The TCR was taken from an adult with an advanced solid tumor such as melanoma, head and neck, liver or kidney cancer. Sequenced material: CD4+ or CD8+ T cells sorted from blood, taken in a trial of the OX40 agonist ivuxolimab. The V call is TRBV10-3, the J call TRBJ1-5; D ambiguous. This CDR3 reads CAISSGNQPQHF. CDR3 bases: TGTGCCATCAGTTCGGGCAATCAGCCCCAGCATTTT.